These T cell receptor beta chains were read from a single sample in a study of Tregs in tolerant kidney transplant recipients. Profiling relied on immunoSEQ multiplex PCR, and the TCRdb table lists in-frame clones only, not all of them. Here the sample spans approximately 260,000 clones, 80% to 85% being singletons. The sample was CD4+ T cells from blood. Receptor source: a human donor in good health. Each CDR3 is given with its conserved first and last residue. A D gene is named only where the DNA matches it firmly. Clone sizes are given selectively: once, few, many, or a class where the clone is expanded.

abundance,v_gene,d_gene,j_gene,CDR3nt,CDR3aa
.,TRBV4-1,TRBD2,TRBJ2-3,TGCGCCAGCAGCCACGGGACTAGCGGCACAGATACGCAGTATTTT,CASSHGTSGTDTQYF
.,TRBV7-9,.,TRBJ1-1,TGTGCCAGCAGCTTAGTTGGGGCTAACACTGAAGCTTTCTTT,CASSLVGANTEAFF
few,TRBV29-1,TRBD2,TRBJ2-5,TGCAGCGTTGAGGCCACTAGCGGGGCGGAGACCCAGTACTTC,CSVEATSGAETQYF
.,TRBV29-1,.,TRBJ1-5,TGCAGCGTTAGGGACGGGAATCAGCCCCAGCATTTT,CSVRDGNQPQHF
.,TRBV5-1,TRBD2,TRBJ2-1,TGCGCCAGCAGAAAGGGACTAGCCAATGAGCAGTTCTTC,CASRKGLANEQFF
.,TRBV19,TRBD2,TRBJ2-2,TGTGCCAGTAGTAGCCTAGCGGGAGTTGCCGGGGAGCTGTTTTTT,CASSSLAGVAGELFF
.,TRBV5-1,.,TRBJ2-5,TGCGCCAGCAGCTCCCAGGGGACGGAGACCCAGTACTTC,CASSSQGTETQYF
.,TRBV11-2,TRBD1,TRBJ1-2,TGTGCCAGCAGTATGGGACAGGGCTATGGCTACACCTTC,CASSMGQGYGYTF
.,TRBV30,.,TRBJ1-3,TGTGCCTGGAGCCGAGGGAGCTCTGGAAACACCATATATTTT,CAWSRGSSGNTIYF
.,TRBV11-2,.,TRBJ2-1,TGTGCCAGCAGCTTAGATGGGGGGCGTACATACAATGAGCAGTTCTTC,CASSLDGGRTYNEQFF
.,TRBV25-1,.,TRBJ2-5,TGTGCCAGCAGTGACCCCTATAGCGAGTACCAAGAGACCCAGTACTTC,CASSDPYSEYQETQYF
.,TRBV5-4,TRBD1,TRBJ2-5,TGTGCCAGCAGCTCAGGGGGTACAGGGACCCAGTACTTC,CASSSGGTGTQYF
.,TRBV11-1,TRBD2,TRBJ2-5,TGTGCCAGCAGCCCCAAGTGGTCGGGACTAGCGGGGCAAGAGACCCAGTACTTC,CASSPKWSGLAGQETQYF
.,TRBV4-1,.,TRBJ1-5,TGCGCCAGCAGCCCCGTTATAGAGCTCCTAAGGGGGCCCCAGCATTTT,CASSPVIELLRGPQHF
.,TRBV5-1,TRBD1,TRBJ1-2,TGCGCCAGCAGCTCCGCGGGGGACAGGCGAAACTATGGCTACACCTTC,CASSSAGDRRNYGYTF
.,TRBV6-5,.,TRBJ1-2,TGTGCCAGCAGAAGTTCATTCCAGGAGGGCTACACCTTC,CASRSSFQEGYTF
.,TRBV5-1,.,TRBJ2-3,TGCGCCAGCAGCTTGGGAATGCCCACAGATACGCAGTATTTT,CASSLGMPTDTQYF
.,TRBV28,.,TRBJ2-7,TGTGCCAGCAGTTCGAGGAACAGGGAGTTCTACGAGCAGTACTTC,CASSSRNREFYEQYF
.,TRBV5-1,TRBD1,TRBJ1-6,TGCGCCAGCAGCTCGACAGGGTTGGGATCACCCCTCCACTTT,CASSSTGLGSPLHF
.,TRBV27,.,TRBJ1-5,TGTGCCAGCAGTTCCGGACCTGACCAGCCCCAGCATTTT,CASSSGPDQPQHF
.,TRBV5-8,.,TRBJ1-4,TGTGCCAGCAGCTTGGCCACACACCCAGCAACTAATGAAAAACTGTTTTTT,CASSLATHPATNEKLFF
.,TRBV4-3,.,TRBJ1-2,TGCGCCAGCAGCTTGGTTTCTAACTATGGCTACACCTTC,CASSLVSNYGYTF
once,TRBV5-1,.,TRBJ1-2,TGCGCCAGCAGCTTCGATGACTATGGCTACACCTTC,CASSFDDYGYTF
.,TRBV5-1,.,TRBJ2-3,TGCGCCAGCACGGCGGCAAGCACAGATACGCAGTATTTT,CASTAASTDTQYF
.,TRBV10-3,TRBD2,TRBJ2-3,TGTGCCACCCTAGCGGAGAATACAGATACGCAGTATTTT,CATLAENTDTQYF
.,TRBV9,.,TRBJ2-7,TGTGCCAGCAGCGTAGACTACGCCAGGACCTACGAGCAGTACTTC,CASSVDYARTYEQYF
.,TRBV5-1,.,TRBJ1-6,TGCGCCAGCAGCTTGGTCAGCGATAATTCACCCCTCCACTTT,CASSLVSDNSPLHF
.,TRBV19,.,TRBJ1-1,TGTGCCAGTAGTATCATCCGAAGGGCCAAGAACACTGAAGCTTTCTTT,CASSIIRRAKNTEAFF
.,TRBV11-2,.,TRBJ2-3,TGTGCCAGCAGCGCCACAGATACGCAGTATTTT,CASSATDTQYF
.,TRBV5-1,.,TRBJ2-7,TGCGCCAGCAGCTTTGAGGGCACCTACGAGCAGTACTTC,CASSFEGTYEQYF
.,TRBV19,.,TRBJ2-7,TGTGCCAGTAGGGGCCGGGACGCCTCCTACGAGCAGTACTTC,CASRGRDASYEQYF
.,TRBV11-2,.,TRBJ1-2,TGTGCCAGCAGCCCATTCCCGGGTAAAGGTGGCTACACCTTC,CASSPFPGKGGYTF
.,TRBV6-5,TRBD2,TRBJ2-7,TGTGCCAGCAGTTCCGCTGGGGGGGGTCGGTACGAGCAGTACTTC,CASSSAGGGRYEQYF
.,TRBV7-9,TRBD1,TRBJ1-5,TGTGCCAGCAGCCTTACGCTCACAGGGGCGGGACAGCCCCAGCATTTT,CASSLTLTGAGQPQHF
.,TRBV2,TRBD2,TRBJ2-5,TGTGCCAGTGGGGGAGCGGGAGGGCCTTCGGAGACCCAGTACTTC,CASGGAGGPSETQYF
once,TRBV18,TRBD1,TRBJ2-7,TGTGCCAGCTCACCATTGGACAGGGGCCACGAGCAGTACTTC,CASSPLDRGHEQYF
.,TRBV5-1,TRBD1,TRBJ2-7,TGCGCCAGCAGCCGGGGGACAGGGGTTTCCTACGAGCAGTACTTC,CASSRGTGVSYEQYF
once,TRBV7-8,.,TRBJ1-3,TGTGCCAGCAGCTTAGCGGTATCTGGAAACACCATATATTTT,CASSLAVSGNTIYF
.,TRBV11-2,.,TRBJ2-5,TGTGCCAGCAGCTCGGACCTGGGGTCAGAGACCCAGTACTTC,CASSSDLGSETQYF
once,TRBV21-1,.,TRBJ2-5,TGTGCCAGCAGCAGAGGGGACGGACTAGCGGGAGGGTCGTGTGGAGAGACCCAGTACTTC,CASSRGDGLAGGSCGETQYF
.,TRBV19,.,TRBJ1-1,TGTGCCAGTAGCTTCGGTGGGCCCGGGGACACTGAAGCTTTCTTT,CASSFGGPGDTEAFF
.,TRBV30,.,TRBJ2-2,TGTGCCTGGAGTGTACGGGGACTGCTGACCGGGGAGCTGTTTTTT,CAWSVRGLLTGELFF
.,TRBV5-4,TRBD2,TRBJ2-1,TGTGCCAGCAGCCTCGGGAGGAGCTCCTACAATGAGCAGTTCTTC,CASSLGRSSYNEQFF
.,TRBV18,TRBD2,TRBJ2-7,TGTGCCAGCGCGGGGGTGAGGCGCGAGCAGTACTTC,CASAGVRREQYF
.,TRBV28,TRBD2,TRBJ2-1,TGTGCCAGCAGTGTCCAGGGAGGGGCTCGGGGTGAGCAGTTCTTC,CASSVQGGARGEQFF
.,TRBV9,.,TRBJ2-3,TGTGCCAGCTTCCGGGGGGCTAGCGGCACAGATACGCAGTATTTT,CASFRGASGTDTQYF
.,TRBV10-1,.,TRBJ2-4,TGCGCCAGCAGTGAGTCCCGGGTCCTTGACATTCAGTACTTC,CASSESRVLDIQYF
few,TRBV15,TRBD1,TRBJ1-2,TGTGCCACCAGCAGAGAAATCCGGGACAGGGGGCGGGGTGGCTACACCTTC,CATSREIRDRGRGGYTF
.,TRBV6-1,TRBD1,TRBJ2-7,TGTGCCAGCAGTGACAGGGGGCCCTCCTACGAGCAGTACTTC,CASSDRGPSYEQYF
.,TRBV9,.,TRBJ2-5,TGTGCCAGCAGCGTAGGAATTACCGGGGCCCAAGAGACCCAGTACTTC,CASSVGITGAQETQYF
.,TRBV5-4,.,TRBJ1-5,TGTGCCAGCAGCTTGGCAGGGAATCAGCCCCAGCATTTT,CASSLAGNQPQHF
.,TRBV7-8,TRBD1,TRBJ1-3,TGTGCCAGCAGCTTAACGGGACAGGGCAACTCTGGAAACACCATATATTTT,CASSLTGQGNSGNTIYF
.,TRBV5-5,.,TRBJ1-2,TGTGCCAGCAGCTTGGCAGAGGTAACTAACTATGGCTACACCTTC,CASSLAEVTNYGYTF
.,TRBV9,.,TRBJ1-3,TGTGCCAGCAGCGTCCAGGGAACGAGAAACACCATATATTTT,CASSVQGTRNTIYF
.,TRBV14,TRBD1,TRBJ2-7,TGTGCCAGCAGCCATCAAGGACAGGGGCCCTACGAGCAGTACTTC,CASSHQGQGPYEQYF
.,TRBV4-2,.,TRBJ2-7,TGTGCCAGCAGCCAAGACAGGTACGAGCAGTACTTC,CASSQDRYEQYF
.,TRBV7-6,TRBD1,TRBJ2-7,TGTGCCAGCAGCTTAGTTGGGACAGGGTTCTACGAGCAGTACTTC,CASSLVGTGFYEQYF